The clone carrying this T cell receptor beta chain has just a few counts. This sample was included in a study of patients and donors after allogeneic stem cell transplantation. The V gene end was trimmed by 3 bases and the J gene end by 3 bases; junction bases not matched to a gene: 7. Per the germline V gene, CDR1 is MDHEN and CDR2 is SYDVKM. CDR3 length equals 16 residues. Using its own MiXCR run on the RT-PCR reads, TCRdb lists one record per CDR3 protein. The data contain about 150,000 distinct CDR3 sequences, about 36% of them singletons. The rearrangement uses TRBV28 and TRBJ1-5; the match to TRBD1 covers 8 bases. What was sequenced was blood, either unsorted or a sorted T cell fraction (not recorded which). The sequence derives from a human donor who was either an allogeneic HSCT recipient or a stem cell or donor lymphocyte infusion donor (not recorded which). It is not recorded whose cells these are; they may come from a transplant donor. CDR3 DNA: TGTGCCAGCAGTTTTCCCGGACAGGGACCCAATCAGCCCCAGCATTTT. This codes for CASSFPGQGPNQPQHF.